The 4 T cell receptor beta chains in this list originate from one sample, sequenced in a study of blood T cell repertoires in COVID-19. The assay was immunoSEQ multiplex PCR, and TCRdb's table has in-frame clones only and misses some. The sample shows over 50,000 clones, about 89% of them seen only once. Sequenced: peripheral blood. The source is a man between 60 and 70 years old with acute or convalescent COVID-19.

The chain combines TRBV5-1 with TRBJ2-1, with TRBD2 matching over 8 bases. Germline V gene sequence: CDR1 SGHRS, CDR2 YFSETQ. Trimming removed 3 bases from V and 8 bases from J; junction bases left unmatched: 7. The CDR3 contains 14 residues. For the CDR3, the DNA is TGCGCCAGCAGCTCGGGACTAGAAATCGATGAGCAGTTCTTC. Amino acid sequence: CASSSGLEIDEQFF.

This chain links TRBV5-1 with TRBJ2-2, with 7 bases that match TRBD2. Germline V CDR1 and CDR2: SGHRS, YFSETQ. The CDR3 loop spans 17 amino acids. The V and J ends lost 0 bases and 0 bases, in that order; junction bases with no gene match: 5. This chain's CDR3 is CASSLALADTNTGELFF. CDR3 nucleotide sequence: TGCGCCAGCAGCTTGGCGCTAGCGGACACGAACACCGGGGAGCTGTTTTTT.

This chain connects TRBV6-5 to TRBJ1-5; a weak D match, TRBD1 (6 bases). Per the germline V gene, CDR1 is MNHEY and CDR2 is SVGAGI. V lost 6 bases and J 0 bases, leaving 9 bases between the germline ends. The CDR3 consists of 14 residues. In nucleotides, the CDR3 is TGTGCCAGCAGGAACAGGGATAGCAATCAGCCCCAGCATTTT. The encoded protein is CASRNRDSNQPQHF.

The rearrangement links TRBV2 to TRBJ1-4; no clear D. CDR1 is SNHLY, CDR2 FYNNEI, per germline. The CDR3 has 12 residues. Trimming cost V 11 bases and J 7 bases, with 14 bases left between them. CDR3 sequence reads: CAVDTVGEKLFF. Here the CDR3 DNA reads TGTGCCGTTGACACCGTGGGTGAAAAACTGTTTTTT.